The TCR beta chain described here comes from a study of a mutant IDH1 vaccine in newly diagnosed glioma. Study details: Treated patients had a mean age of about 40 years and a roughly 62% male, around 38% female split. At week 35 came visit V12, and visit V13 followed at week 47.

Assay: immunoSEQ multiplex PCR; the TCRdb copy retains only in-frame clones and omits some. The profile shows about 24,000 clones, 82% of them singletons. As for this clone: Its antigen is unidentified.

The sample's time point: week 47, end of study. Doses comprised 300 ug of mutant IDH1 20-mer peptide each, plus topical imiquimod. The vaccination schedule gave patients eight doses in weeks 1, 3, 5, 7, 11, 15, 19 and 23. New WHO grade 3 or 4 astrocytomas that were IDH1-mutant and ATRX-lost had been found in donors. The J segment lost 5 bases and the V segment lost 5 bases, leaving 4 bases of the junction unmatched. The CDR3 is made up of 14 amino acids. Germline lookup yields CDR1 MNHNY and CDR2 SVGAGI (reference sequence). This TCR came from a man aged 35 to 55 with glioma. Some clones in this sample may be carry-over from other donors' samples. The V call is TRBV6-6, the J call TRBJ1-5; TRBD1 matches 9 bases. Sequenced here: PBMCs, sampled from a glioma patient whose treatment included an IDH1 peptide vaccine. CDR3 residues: CASSRQGGHQPQHF. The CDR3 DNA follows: TGTGCCAGCAGTAGACAGGGGGGTCATCAGCCCCAGCATTTT.